A single sample gave rise to the 21 T cell receptor beta chains below, sequenced in a study of control samples from healthy donors and cancer patients. Libraries were prepared by immunoSEQ multiplex PCR; TCRdb keeps only in-frame clonotypes and omits some of them. The sample holds some 190,000 clones, about nine tenths seen once. Sequenced input: blood. Every receptor here comes from a man aged 25 to 45 in good health.

The chain combines TRBV5-5 with TRBJ2-7; D might be TRBD1 (5 bases). Germline CDR1 reads SGHKS; CDR2 reads YYEKEE (reference sequence). Between the trimmed V and J ends, which lost 2 bases and 7 bases, there was a span of 16 bases. The CDR3 is made up of 14 amino acids. CDR3 amino acids: CASSLGHGHREQYF. For the CDR3, the DNA is TGTGCCAGCAGCTTAGGACATGGACATCGAGAGCAGTACTTC.

The CDR3 DNA reads TGTGCCAGCAGCGACAGGGGTCCGAACGAGCAGTACTTC. This translates into CASSDRGPNEQYF. V is TRBV3-1 (or the pseudogene TRBV3-2) and J is TRBJ2-7; 8 bases map to TRBD1. V gave up 5 bases and J gave up 5 bases; unmatched junction bases: 5. Per germline, CDR1 LGHDT and CDR2 YNNKEL (reference sequence). The CDR3 length is 13 residues.

V gene TRBV2 combines with J gene TRBJ1-1; D remains ambiguous. The CDR3 loop spans 15 amino acids. Per the germline V gene, CDR1 is SNHLY and CDR2 is FYNNEI. Trimming stripped 4 bases from V and 1 base from J, with 13 bases between. The CDR3 bases are TGTGCCAGCAGTGTACGGAGTGCAGGGAACACTGAAGCTTTCTTT. Translation gives CASSVRSAGNTEAFF.

The CDR3, as DNA: TGTGCCAGCAGAAACCAGGGGCAGCCCCAGCATTTT. It yields the protein CASRNQGQPQHF. The V call is TRBV27, the J call TRBJ1-5; possible D gene TRBD1, 6 bases. The CDR3 is 12 residues long. Trimming took 6 bases from V and 7 from J, leaving 10 bases between them. Germline assignment: CDR1 MNHEY and CDR2 SMNVEV (reference sequence).

V is TRBV28 and J is TRBJ1-4; D remains ambiguous. Germline CDR1 MDHEN, CDR2 SYDVKM. There are 14 residues in the CDR3. V was clipped by 6 bases and J by 5 bases, with 13 bases between them. For the CDR3, the DNA is TGTGCCAGCAGCTTTATCAGAGAAAATGAAAAACTGTTTTTT. This encodes CASSFIRENEKLFF.

The J gene is TRBJ1-2, the V gene TRBV7-8; 7 bases map to TRBD1. With 1 base clipped from V and 8 bases from J, the junction kept 4 bases outside the gene matches. Germline V lookup: CDR1 SGHVS, CDR2 FQNEAQ. This CDR3 is 13 amino acids long. The CDR3 here is CASSLGQGEGYTF. In DNA, the CDR3 is TGTGCCAGCAGCTTAGGACAGGGCGAAGGCTACACCTTC.

The chain joins TRBV4-1 to TRBJ1-5; D possibly corresponds to TRBD1 (6 bases). CDR1 and CDR2 (germline): MGHRA, YSYEKL. Trimming pared 2 bases from V and 5 bases from J, leaving 13 bases between. The CDR3 is 15 amino acids. The CDR3 protein is CASSQTGLEDQPQHF. The CDR3 DNA is TGCGCCAGCAGCCAAACAGGGCTTGAAGATCAGCCCCAGCATTTT.

Only one count was recorded for this clone. The chain links TRBV12-1 to TRBJ2-7; the table assigns TRBD2, which was not confirmed against the DNA. TRBV12-1 is shown as a pseudogene. CDR3 length: 15 residues. Written as DNA, the CDR3 is TGTGCCAGCAGCAGAAGACTAGCGGGGGAGTGCGAGCAGTACTTC. Translating gives CASSRRLAGECEQYF.

The V call is TRBV5-1, the J call TRBJ2-5, with a weak D call TRBD2 (5 bases). Germline loops: CDR1 SGHRS, CDR2 YFSETQ. The CDR3 is made up of 13 amino acids. V gave up 4 bases and J gave up 5 bases, with 12 bases separating them. CDR3 region: CASSVDPGETQYF. Written as DNA, the CDR3 is TGCGCCAGCAGCGTGGACCCGGGGGAGACCCAGTACTTC.

The rearrangement uses TRBV7-2 and TRBJ2-1, with D unclear. The V gene's germline CDR1 is SGHTA and CDR2 FQGNSA. The length of the CDR3 is 13 residues. Trimming took 6 bases from V and 3 from J, leaving 9 bases between them. CDR3 coding DNA: TGTGCCAGCAGGACGGGCTTCTACAATGAGCAGTTCTTC. Amino acid sequence: CASRTGFYNEQFF.

V and J are TRBV19 and TRBJ1-5; D perhaps matches TRBD1 (5 bases). Germline lookup yields CDR1 LNHDA and CDR2 SQIVND (reference sequence). This CDR3 region has 12 residues. V lost 2 bases to trimming and J lost 7 bases, with 6 bases between them. The CDR3 DNA is TGTGCCAGTAGTATACGACAGCAGCCCCAGCATTTT. Its protein product is CASSIRQQPQHF. The whole variable domain, filled in from reference TRBV19 and TRBJ1-5, reads DGGITQSPKYLFRKEGQNVTLSCEQNLNHDAMYWYRQDPGQGLRLIYYSQIVNDFQKGDIAEGYSVSREKKESFPLTVTSAQKNPTAFYLCASSIRQQPQHFGDGTRLSIL.

The genes are TRBV7-8 and TRBJ2-4; 7 nucleotides align to TRBD2. The CDR3 length is 16 residues. With V trimmed by 2 bases and J by 3 bases, 7 bases remained unmatched. Germline CDR1 is SGHVS and CDR2 is FQNEAQ. CDR3 region: CASSLTAGEGKNIQYF. The CDR3 DNA sequence: TGTGCCAGCAGCTTAACGGCCGGGGAGGGCAAAAACATTCAGTACTTC.

The J gene is TRBJ1-1, the V gene TRBV12-3 or TRBV12-4; D gene uncertain. The germline V and J ends were trimmed by 6 bases and 1 base, with 6 bases remaining between them. This CDR3 is 12 amino acids long. Here the CDR3 reads CASRKQNTEAFF. In DNA, the CDR3 is TGTGCCAGCAGGAAACAGAACACTGAAGCTTTCTTT.

DNA of the CDR3: TGTGCCAGCTTTCGAACGGGGGACTCCTACAATGAGCAGTTCTTC. Amino acids: CASFRTGDSYNEQFF. J is TRBJ2-1 and V is TRBV18, with D tentatively TRBD2 (6 bases). Deletions cut 7 bases from V and 0 bases from J, with 13 bases between. The CDR3 extends over 15 amino acids. From germline, CDR1 is KGHSH and CDR2 LQKENI.

The chain recombines TRBV14 with TRBJ2-2; no clear D. From germline, CDR1 is SGHDN and CDR2 FVKESK. Trimming shortened V by 3 bases and J by 0 bases, and 11 bases separated the two germline ends. The CDR3 is 16 residues long. This chain's CDR3 is CASSQETFSNTGELFF. The CDR3 nucleotides read TGTGCCAGCAGCCAGGAGACCTTCTCGAACACCGGGGAGCTGTTTTTT.

V and J are TRBV30 and TRBJ1-5; D gene unclear. Per germline, CDR1 GTSNPN and CDR2 SVGIG (reference sequence). The CDR3 has 13 amino acids. The germline V and J ends were trimmed by 2 bases and 5 bases, with 10 bases remaining between them. The CDR3 coding sequence is TGTGCCTGGAGTCGCCGAACCGATCAGCCCCAGCATTTT. Its translation: CAWSRRTDQPQHF.

The rearrangement joins TRBV7-9 to TRBJ1-1, with D tentatively TRBD1 (6 bases). The CDR3 runs to 15 residues. With 7 bases removed from V and 4 bases from J, the gap between germline ends came to 19 bases. Looked up from germline, CDR1 is SEHNR and CDR2 is FQNEAQ (reference sequence). Here the CDR3 reads CASKERAGDGTEAFF. DNA of the CDR3: TGTGCCAGCAAAGAAAGGGCAGGGGATGGCACTGAAGCTTTCTTT.

V gene TRBV19 combines with J gene TRBJ2-2, with D possibly being TRBD2 (7 bases). Trimming stripped 7 bases from V and 0 bases from J, with 15 bases between. Per the germline V gene, CDR1 is LNHDA and CDR2 is SQIVND (reference sequence). CDR3 length: 16 amino acids. The CDR3: CASNLRGGTNTGELFF. The CDR3 region has the DNA TGTGCCAGTAATCTTAGGGGGGGCACGAACACCGGGGAGCTGTTTTTT.

The chain carries TRBV6-5 and TRBJ2-6, with D possibly being TRBD1 or TRBD2 (6 bases each). The germline V and J ends were trimmed by 5 bases and 1 base, with 9 bases remaining between them. CDR3 length: 15 residues. CDR1 is MNHEY and CDR2 is SVGAGI in the germline V gene. This CDR3 is CASSTGTSGANVLTF. The CDR3 DNA reads TGTGCCAGCAGTACAGGGACTTCTGGGGCCAACGTCCTGACTTTC.

Turning to this clone: One end of the junction fails to match germline, which may point to a read error. The V gene is TRBV12-3 or TRBV12-4, the J gene TRBJ1-2; D may be TRBD1 (6 bases). The length of the CDR3 is 11 residues. The CDR3 spells CASGVGQTSNF. The CDR3 DNA sequence: TGTGCCAGCGGCGTCGGACAGACGAGTAATTTC.

The rearrangement joins TRBV10-2 to TRBJ1-1, with TRBD1 matching over 8 bases. This CDR3 region has 13 residues. The junction had 11 bases not matched to a gene; V was cut back by 8 bases and J by 9 bases. The germline gives CDR1 WSHSY, CDR2 SAAADI. The CDR3 DNA reads as TGCGCCAGCTCACCCGGACAGGGACTGCAAGCTTTCTTT. Residues: CASSPGQGLQAFF.